This T cell receptor beta chain was sequenced for a study of cytomegalovirus exposure and HLA in healthy donors. Across the study: Tens of millions of unique TCRs from HLA-typed donors were held in an early release of data.

Turning to this clone: Its antigen is still unknown.

This CDR3 contains 16 residues. Trimming took 4 bases from V and 2 from J, leaving 17 bases between them. Looked up from germline, CDR1 is SEHNR and CDR2 is FQNEAQ (reference sequence). Study-level findings and limits: Links to common viral pathogens appeared, in a later analysis, for several of the most significant clusters. About 87% or about 30% of the time was how often most TCR beta V segments were productive, according to an earlier analysis. TCR beta V- and J-gene trimming was later associated with a missense DCLRE1C variant.

A multiplex PCR was run with 60 Vbeta primers and 13 Jbeta primers. The table came from immunoSEQ multiplex PCR; TCRdb's copy has only in-frame clones and leaves some out. The sample contains 120,000 or so clones, 60% to 85% of which appear only once. Source material: PBMCs. The chain employs TRBV7-9 and TRBJ1-1; no clear D. The receptor's source is an older woman in good health and CMV-seropositive. The CDR3 DNA reads TGTGCCAGCAGCTCAAGCTTAACTACACGAAACACTGAAGCTTTCTTT. It encodes CASSSSLTTRNTEAFF.